The 30 T cell receptor beta chains below all came from one sample that was sequenced in a study of T cells after yellow fever vaccination. TCRdb used MiXCR to reprocess the 5' RACE reads, holding one entry per CDR3 protein. The sample has around 250,000 distinct CDR3 sequences; 5.2% are singletons. The sample consisted of CD4+ T cells sorted from PBMCs, taken on the day of the yellow fever booster vaccination. The receptor source for this set is a man younger than 35 who received the YFV17D yellow fever vaccine.

This clonotype was counted between two and nine times. The CDR3 loop reads CASSLTGGLQQYV. CDR3 coding DNA: TGTGCCAGCAGCCTGACAGGGGGCCTCCAGCAGTACGTC. The chain recombines TRBV7-9 with TRBJ2-7; 10 bases map to TRBD1. There are 13 residues in the CDR3. Germline assignment: CDR1 SEHNR and CDR2 FQNEAQ (reference sequence). V lost 5 bases and J lost 8; bases outside the gene matches: 6.

This clonotype has a handful of counts. The chain recombines TRBV11-2 with TRBJ1-2, with TRBD1 matching over 9 bases. This CDR3 is 16 amino acids long. Germline V gene lookup returns CDR1 SGHAT and CDR2 FQNNGV. V trimming: 7 bases; J trimming: 4 bases; junction bases outside the gene matches: 13. CDR3 region: CASTYDLGTGSYGYTF. In DNA form, the CDR3 reads TGTGCCAGCACCTACGATTTAGGGACAGGGTCCTATGGCTACACCTTC.

CDR3 loop: CAWSADRDYGYTF. Here the CDR3 DNA reads TGTGCCTGGAGTGCCGACAGAGATTATGGCTACACCTTC. This rearrangement joins TRBV30 to TRBJ1-2; perhaps TRBD1 as D (5 bases). Germline V lookup: CDR1 GTSNPN, CDR2 SVGIG (reference sequence). Deletions cut 1 base from V and 5 bases from J, with 11 bases between. The CDR3 consists of 13 residues.

This clonotype was seen ten or more times. The chain is built from TRBV4-3 and TRBJ2-3, with unresolved D. The CDR3 runs to 13 residues. With 5 bases removed from V and 5 bases from J, the gap between germline ends came to 11 bases. Germline V gene data show CDR1 as LGHNA and CDR2 as YSLEER. The CDR3 region has the DNA TGCGCCAGCAGCAGACGCTGGGGAGATACGCAGTATTTT. Protein product: CASSRRWGDTQYF.

This clonotype appeared a few times. The chain combines TRBV30 with TRBJ2-7, with D tentatively TRBD1 (5 bases). The V and J ends lost 1 base and 3 bases respectively, with 16 bases between them. Looked up from germline, CDR1 is GTSNPN and CDR2 is SVGIG (reference sequence). The CDR3 contains 15 residues. The DNA of the CDR3 is TGTGCCTGGAGTGGGTCGTTCGCGACAGACTACGAGCAGTACTTC. Its translation is CAWSGSFATDYEQYF.

This sequence joins TRBV18 and TRBJ2-2; D is undetermined. Trimming cost V 2 bases and J 5 bases, with 9 bases left between them. The CDR3 is made up of 14 amino acids. Germline V gives CDR1 KGHSH, CDR2 LQKENI. The CDR3 sequence is CASSPEVVTGELFF. CDR3 DNA: TGTGCCAGCTCACCAGAGGTCGTTACCGGGGAGCTGTTTTTT.

The V gene is TRBV5-1, the J gene TRBJ2-5; D is uncertain. Germline CDR1 is SGHRS and CDR2 is YFSETQ. V was shortened by 4 bases and J by 4 bases, with 8 bases between the two germline ends. This CDR3 contains 12 residues. CDR3 loop: CASSPVGETQYF. Written as DNA, the CDR3 is TGCGCCAGCAGCCCGGTGGGAGAGACCCAGTACTTC.

This clonotype has just a few counts. J is TRBJ2-7 and V is TRBV28; 7 bases align to TRBD1. The CDR3 runs 17 residues. Germline V CDR1 and CDR2: MDHEN, SYDVKM. With V trimmed by 6 bases and J by 3 bases, 17 bases remained unmatched. CDR3: CASSRKRQGSVFYEQYV. CDR3 in DNA: TGTGCCAGCAGCCGGAAGAGACAGGGTTCGGTTTTCTACGAGCAGTACGTC.

In this sample, this clonotype turned up many times. The V call is TRBV19, the J call TRBJ2-3, with no clear D. Trimming took 7 bases from V and 4 from J, leaving 6 bases between them. Germline lookup yields CDR1 LNHDA and CDR2 SQIVND (reference sequence). The CDR3 totals 11 residues. The CDR3 nucleotides read TGTGCCAGTACGTACGCAGATACGCAGTATTTT. This translates into CASTYADTQYF.

This clonotype was found a few times. This chain connects TRBV19 to TRBJ1-4; 9 positions match TRBD1. CDR1 is LNHDA, CDR2 SQIVND, per germline (reference sequence). J gave up 8 bases and V 7 bases, and 5 bases lay outside the gene matches. The CDR3 length is 13 residues. In DNA, the CDR3 is TGTGCCAGTAAGGGGACAGGGCGAGAAAAACTGTTTTTT. This gives the protein CASKGTGREKLFF.

In its sample, this clonotype was seen many times. The chain has TRBV7-9 and TRBJ2-1; the D gene is possibly TRBD2 (7 bases). The CDR3 is 15 residues long. Germline lookup yields CDR1 SEHNR and CDR2 FQNEAQ (reference sequence). Trimming removed 5 bases at V and 3 bases at J, with 14 bases between. CDR3 sequence reads: CASSPRGGGYNEQFF. CDR3 DNA: TGTGCCAGCAGCCCCCGGGGAGGGGGCTACAATGAGCAGTTCTTC.

This clonotype has ten or more counts. The genes are TRBV7-6 and TRBJ2-3; 9 positions match TRBD1. The CDR3 is made up of 16 amino acids. Germline CDR1 and CDR2: SGHVS and FNYEAQ. V shed 3 bases, J shed 6 bases, and the junction held 10 bases outside the gene matches. CDR3 loop: CASSFRQGDLVDTQYF. CDR3 DNA sequence: TGTGCCAGCAGCTTCCGACAGGGGGATTTGGTGGATACGCAGTATTTT. Looking up the rest from reference TRBV7-6 and TRBJ2-3 gives the full variable domain: GAGVSQSPRYKVTKRGQDVALRCDPISGHVSLYWYRQALGQGPEFLTYFNYEAQQDKSGLPNDRFSAERPEGSISTLTIQRTEQRDSAMYRCASSFRQGDLVDTQYFGPGTRLTVL.

Only a few counts were recorded for this clonotype. This chain connects TRBV11-2 to TRBJ2-4; D may be TRBD1 or TRBD2 (6 bases each). The length of the CDR3 is 14 residues. V lost 6 bases and J lost 6, with 15 bases in between. CDR1 and CDR2 from the germline V gene are SGHAT and FQNNGV. The CDR3 DNA is TGTGCCAGCAGTAAGGCCGGAGGGGGAAACATTCAGTACTTC. Translating gives CASSKAGGGNIQYF.

This clonotype was counted at least ten times. The chain couples TRBV29-1 to TRBJ2-1; D not resolved. This CDR3 has 11 residues. Trimming removed 1 base at V and 4 bases at J, with 2 bases between. The germline gives CDR1 SQVTM, CDR2 ANQGSEA. CDR3 sequence (DNA): TGCAGCGTTGAAGGGTACAATGAGCAGTTCTTC. It yields the protein CSVEGYNEQFF.

This clonotype was observed at least ten times. This chain uses TRBV20-1 with TRBJ1-2, with D possibly TRBD1 on 5 matching bases. V was clipped by 6 bases and J by 8 bases, with 19 bases between them. The CDR3 length is 13 residues. The germline V gene encodes CDR1 DFQATT and CDR2 SNEGSKA (reference sequence). The CDR3 loop is CSAPPEAGTGYTF. CDR3 bases: TGCAGTGCCCCCCCCGAGGCCGGGACCGGCTACACCTTC.

This clonotype was counted a few times. J is TRBJ1-6 and V is TRBV3-1; D is uncertain. The V end was cut by 0 bases, the J end by 10 bases, with 13 bases between. This CDR3 has 15 residues. The germline CDR1 and CDR2 sequences are LGHDT and YNNKEL (reference sequence). The CDR3 DNA reads as TGTGCCAGCAGCCAAGATGCGGGTGGGAAGTCACCCCTCCACTTT. Amino acids: CASSQDAGGKSPLHF.

This clonotype has just a few counts. This rearrangement joins TRBV4-3 to TRBJ2-7; maybe TRBD1 (6 bases). The V end was cut by 3 bases, the J end by 3 bases, with 18 bases between. The CDR3 sequence is 16 residues long. Germline V gives CDR1 LGHNA, CDR2 YSLEER. The CDR3 sequence: CASSQGRQVLYYEQYF. In nucleotides, the CDR3 is TGCGCCAGCAGCCAGGGGAGACAGGTACTTTACTACGAGCAGTACTTC.

The table lists this clonotype with a few counts. V gene TRBV24-1 combines with J gene TRBJ2-3; 7 nucleotides line up with TRBD1. The CDR3 has 16 amino acids. Per the germline V gene, CDR1 is KGHDR and CDR2 is SFDVKD. Trimming took 4 bases from V and 3 from J; bases not matched to a gene: 9. This CDR3 reads CATSDPRQGRTDTQYF. CDR3 in DNA: TGTGCCACCAGTGACCCTAGACAGGGAAGAACAGATACGCAGTATTTT.

V gene TRBV6-1 combines with J gene TRBJ1-2; perhaps TRBD1 as D (6 bases). The CDR3 covers 13 residues. Germline CDR1 reads MNHNS; CDR2 reads SASEGT. V lost 2 bases, J lost 5 bases, and 9 bases lay in between. The CDR3 DNA is TGTGCCAGCAGTGAATGGGGGGCATATGGCTACACCTTC. This codes for CASSEWGAYGYTF.

This clonotype was counted ten times or more. This chain uses TRBV18 with TRBJ2-3; D possibly uses TRBD1 or TRBD2 (6 bases each). V gave up 3 bases and J gave up 6 bases, with 25 bases separating them. CDR3 length equals 18 residues. Germline CDR1 KGHSH, CDR2 LQKENI. The CDR3 DNA reads TGTGCCAGCTCACCGGGAGCCCTCGGACGGGGGCTAGGGGATACGCAGTATTTT. Its protein product is CASSPGALGRGLGDTQYF.

There are a few counts of this clonotype. This sequence joins TRBV5-4 and TRBJ1-2, with 7 bases fitting TRBD1. This CDR3 spans 16 amino acids. V gave up 0 bases and J gave up 6 bases; unmatched junction bases: 11. Germline V gene sequence: CDR1 SGHNT, CDR2 YYREEE (reference sequence). This CDR3 reads CASSLGGGIGTHGYTF. CDR3 nucleotide sequence: TGTGCCAGCAGCTTGGGAGGGGGCATCGGGACTCATGGCTACACCTTC.

This clonotype was counted at least ten times. The genes are TRBV5-1 and TRBJ2-4, with TRBD1 identical over 7 bases. The ends lost 7 bases at V and 8 bases at J; junction bases unmatched: 9. This CDR3 spans 13 amino acids. Per the germline V gene, CDR1 is SGHRS and CDR2 is YFSETQ. CDR3 sequence reads: CASRRGGEDIQYF. CDR3 in DNA: TGCGCCAGCCGGAGAGGGGGCGAAGACATTCAGTACTTC.

In its sample, this clonotype was seen a few times. V is TRBV5-1 and J is TRBJ2-2, with a weak D call TRBD2 (5 bases). Per the germline V gene, CDR1 is SGHRS and CDR2 is YFSETQ. The length of the CDR3 is 17 residues. V was pared by 0 bases and J by 0 bases, with 12 bases between. The CDR3 here is CASSLAVGRANTGELFF. As DNA, the CDR3 is TGCGCCAGCAGCTTGGCCGTCGGGCGGGCGAACACCGGGGAGCTGTTTTTT.

This clonotype has just a few counts. The rearrangement links TRBV12-3 or TRBV12-4 to TRBJ2-7, with 10 bases lining up with TRBD1. Trimming at V came to 6 bases and at J to 6 bases, leaving 8 bases not matched to a gene. The CDR3 is made up of 14 amino acids. CDR3 DNA: TGTGCCAGCAGCCCACGGGGACAGGGGAGCGAGCAGTACTTC. Its protein product is CASSPRGQGSEQYF.

This clonotype was counted only a few times. J is TRBJ2-7 and V is TRBV5-1; 10 bases match TRBD1. V was clipped by 4 bases and J by 4 bases; unmatched bases: 8. Germline V gene data show CDR1 as SGHRS and CDR2 as YFSETQ. CDR3 length: 15 residues. The CDR3 bases are TGCGCCAGCAGCGTGGTCGGGACAGGGGAGTACGAGCAGTACTTC. Its protein is CASSVVGTGEYEQYF. Full variable domain (remainder filled in from reference TRBV5-1 and TRBJ2-7): KAGVTQTPRYLIKTRGQQVTLSCSPISGHRSVSWYQQTPGQGLQFLFEYFSETQRNKGNFPGRFSGRQFSNSRSEMNVSTLELGDSALYLCASSVVGTGEYEQYFGPGTRLTVT.

The chain recombines TRBV7-2 with TRBJ1-2; D remains unclear. This CDR3 is 14 amino acids long. V lost 5 bases and J lost 6, with 16 bases in between. Germline lookup yields CDR1 SGHTA and CDR2 FQGNSA. Here the CDR3 reads CASSPRRESNGYTF. In DNA form, the CDR3 reads TGTGCCAGCAGCCCTCGGAGGGAGTCGAATGGCTACACCTTC.

This clonotype came up many times. The chain combines TRBV7-2 with TRBJ2-1, with TRBD1 matching 9 bases. The length of the CDR3 is 15 residues. The germline CDR1 and CDR2 sequences are SGHTA and FQGNSA. The ends lost 4 bases at V and 4 bases at J; junction bases unmatched: 5. The CDR3 DNA sequence: TGTGCCAGCAGCTCAACAGGGGGCAGGTACAATGAGCAGTTCTTC. This translates into CASSSTGGRYNEQFF.

This clonotype showed up just a few times. This chain links TRBV7-9 with TRBJ2-3; D unclear. From germline, CDR1 is SEHNR and CDR2 FQNEAQ (reference sequence). Trimming took 1 base from V and 2 from J, leaving 10 bases between them. The CDR3 contains 15 residues. The CDR3 sequence is CASSLEAVLTDTQYF. The DNA of the CDR3 is TGTGCCAGCAGCTTAGAGGCGGTTCTCACAGATACGCAGTATTTT.

This clonotype was seen ten or more times. The CDR3 nucleotides are TGTGCCAGCAGTTTATTACTAGCTGGAGATACGCAGTATTTT. It specifies CASSLLLAGDTQYF. The V call is TRBV12-3 or TRBV12-4, the J call TRBJ2-3, with D perhaps matching TRBD2 (6 bases). Trimming took off 2 bases at V and 5 bases at J, with 11 bases between the two ends. This CDR3 region has 14 residues.

The CDR3 spells CASSLWGTQLRGIDTQYF. The CDR3 coding sequence is TGTGCCAGCAGTTTATGGGGGACTCAATTAAGGGGGATAGATACGCAGTATTTT. The chain combines TRBV28 with TRBJ2-3; the D gene could be TRBD1 or TRBD2 (6 bases each). The ends were cut back, 0 bases at V and 5 bases at J, with 21 bases in the middle. This CDR3 region has 18 residues. Per germline, CDR1 MDHEN and CDR2 SYDVKM.